Described below is a single TCR beta chain sequence and its context. The antigen this receptor binds is unknown. Nothing much larger sits one base from this clone, and base qualities are not available. In the prospective study, participants were 18 to 89 years old, resided in about two dozen geographic areas of the United States, and were enrolled through a virtual design. To assign participants to cohorts, the prospective study relied on clinical history that participants themselves reported in a screening survey and a study questionnaire. For ImmuneRACE Cohort 3, a participant was defined as recovered based on two consecutive negative NP/OP PCR tests, clearance by a healthcare professional, or resolution of symptoms. Mobile phlebotomists in the prospective study collected whole blood, serum and a nasopharyngeal or oropharyngeal swab from every participant. Prospective study participants could optionally give additional blood draws and questionnaires over an approximately 2-month period. Before DNA extraction, blood samples from the prospective study were shipped at room temperature or frozen.

The germline V gene specifies SGHAT as CDR1 and FQNNGV as CDR2. Taken from cysteine to phenylalanine, the CDR3 has 15 residues. The retained sequence is limited to the CDR3, 45 bases, with the frame set at the first base. V was cut back by 2 bases and J by 6 bases, leaving a gap of 16 bases between them. The data stem from a study of blood T cell repertoires in COVID-19 (dated by TCRdb to 2020 to 2022). Turning to the overall study: The collaborator samples originated in the United States, Italy and Spain and spanned the acute and convalescent phases of COVID-19. HLA class I and class II types, where available, came from metadata supplied by the sample provider rather than from assay-based typing. The samples were drawn from two sources: the first 160 participants of the ongoing ImmuneRACE study, and fewer than 1,500 subjects contributed by 6 global collaborators. The repertoires were released in a freely available public database intended as a resource for research on the immune response to SARS-CoV-2. The material from the prospective study consisted of cDNA or gDNA derived from T cells, B-cell-depleted T cells, or PBMCs. Sample metadata almost always included a de-identified subject ID, COVID-19 status, age in years and sex. The dataset comprised deeply sampled blood TCRbeta repertoires from subjects exposed to, actively infected with, or recovered from COVID-19.

TCRbeta CDR3 regions were amplified from genomic DNA using the immunoSEQ Assay, a bias-controlled multiplex PCR. The original methods were these. Within the assay, amplification of reference gene primers was used to estimate how many nucleated cells each sample contained. Sequence reads were collapsed and filtered to measure the absolute abundance of every unique TCRbeta CDR3 rearrangement. For each sample, productive Simpson clonality was calculated as the square root of Simpson's diversity index across productive rearrangements. TCRdb obtained this table from immuneACCESS and retained in-frame rearrangements with V and J assigned. These tables miss some clones; where compared with another copy, unresolved V genes account for less than half of the shortfall, and the remainder is unexplained. D and trimming come from the DNA, and the V and J calls and clone size come from that table. The sample contains 200,000 to 250,000 clones, approximately 84% of them found a single time. 15% of the sample goes to the ten largest clones.

What the work shows at the level of the full study, not this receptor alone: The amount of clinical and demographic metadata varied by source and participant and was provided uncurated.

The receptor comes from a man aged 35 to 55 who had recovered from COVID-19. The rearrangement joined TRBV11-2 to TRBJ1-2; TRBD1 is perhaps the D gene, given 6 matching bases. The sequenced material came from PBMCs or T cells enriched from blood (not recorded which). The CDR3: CASSLSVGARNGYTF. The sequenced DNA is TGTGCCAGCAGCTTAAGTGTGGGGGCGCGTAATGGCTACACCTTC.